These T cell receptor beta chains were read from a single sample in a study of blood T cells in healthy people across ages. TCRdb recomputed calls from the 5' RACE reads with MiXCR, one row per CDR3 protein. Of some 1.5 million distinct CDR3 sequences in the sample, less than 45% were seen once. Sequenced: blood. The source of these receptors is a woman aged 18-29 years in good health. CDR3s include the opening cysteine and the closing phenylalanine or tryptophan. D genes are given only for firm matches. Not all rows give a size; the values are once, few, many and, for expanded clones, a class.

v_gene	d_gene	j_gene	abundance	CDR3aa	CDR3nt
TRBV29-1	-	TRBJ2-5	few	CSVSPPGTAGETQYF	TGCAGCGTTTCTCCCCCGGGGACAGCGGGTGAGACCCAGTACTTC
TRBV20-1	TRBD2	TRBJ2-1	once	CSASRLAGGPHSEQFF	TGCAGTGCTAGTCGATTAGCGGGAGGGCCCCACAGTGAGCAGTTCTTC
TRBV6-5	-	TRBJ2-1	-	CASRETRLGEQFF	TGTGCCAGCAGAGAGACTAGGTTGGGGGAGCAGTTCTTC
TRBV29-1	TRBD1	TRBJ1-2	-	CSVAGQYNYGCTF	TGCAGCGTTGCGGGACAGTACAACTATGGCTGCACCTTC
TRBV12-3/TRBV12-4	-	TRBJ2-4	few	CASSFGVGRGWNIQYF	TGTGCCAGCAGTTTCGGGGTGGGCCGGGGCTGGAACATTCAGTACTTC
TRBV6-1	TRBD2	TRBJ2-7	-	CASLAGVYEQYF	TGTGCCAGTCTAGCGGGGGTCTACGAGCAGTACTTC
TRBV7-3	-	TRBJ2-7	-	CASSLTHNYEQYF	TGTGCCAGCAGCTTAACGCACAATTACGAGCAGTACTTC
TRBV5-1	-	TRBJ2-1	-	CASSLDLLYNEQFF	TGCGCCAGCAGCTTGGACCTTCTCTACAATGAGCAGTTCTTC
TRBV12-3/TRBV12-4	-	TRBJ2-3	-	CASSKTGSTDTQYF	TGTGCCAGCAGTAAAACAGGGTCCACAGATACGCAGTATTTT
TRBV6-2/TRBV6-3	-	TRBJ2-7	-	CASSYKPRGAYEQYF	TGTGCCAGCAGTTACAAGCCCAGGGGGGCCTACGAGCAGTACTTC
TRBV10-3	-	TRBJ2-5	-	CAISESKVRGQETQYF	TGTGCCATCAGTGAGTCGAAAGTTAGGGGTCAAGAGACCCAGTACTTC
TRBV20-1	TRBD1	TRBJ1-2	many	CSARDSNYGYTF	TGCAGTGCTCGGGACAGTAACTATGGCTACACCTTC
TRBV7-9	-	TRBJ2-1	-	CTSSLERGRTGDEQFF	TGTACCAGCAGCTTAGAACGAGGAAGGACGGGAGATGAGCAGTTCTTC